This TCR beta chain is drawn from a study of CD8+CD57+ T cells in acquired aplastic anemia. On the study more broadly: Each DNA sample taken from sorted CD4+ and CD8+ cells came to about 3.2 ug on average. General study results and limits: Comparison of patients with controls identified around 30 shared CD8+ CDR3 sequences. Patients and controls had CD8+ Simpson's diversity values that were not significantly distinct.

Patients chosen for sequencing had shown CD8+CD57+ cell expansion by flow cytometry. Turning to this clonotype: Its antigen is not known.

V gave up 0 bases and J gave up 1 base, with 6 bases separating them. The germline gives CDR1 LNHNV, CDR2 YYDKDF (reference sequence). The CDR3 is made up of 14 amino acids. TCR beta VDJ and CDR3 were profiled, and genomic DNA was the template. TCRdb re-analysed the reads in MiXCR, keeping a single row per CDR3 protein. Of 200,000 to 250,000 distinct CDR3 sequences listed, roughly 50% are singletons. What was sequenced was sorted CD4+, CD8+, or CD8+CD57+ T cells (not recorded which) from PBMCs. The TCR was taken from a human donor with aplastic anemia. The V gene is TRBV15, the J gene TRBJ1-1, with D unresolved. The DNA for the CDR3 is TGTGCCACCAGCAGAGAAGCGGAGAACACTGAAGCTTTCTTT. This translates into CATSREAENTEAFF.